Below, 27 T cell receptor beta chains from the same sample are listed, as sequenced in a study of spatial heterogeneity in lung cancer. The time point denotes: sample taken at primary tumor resection. The authors sequenced whole RNA from tumor, nontumor lung or frozen PBMC without sorting. TCRdb passed the 5' RACE reads through MiXCR, listing each CDR3 protein once. The sample holds over 6,500 distinct CDR3 sequences, around 3.6% seen once. The sample here was normal lung tissue next to the tumor, taken at surgery. All receptors come from a female donor with early-stage non-small cell lung cancer.

Remarks on this clonotype: A much larger clone differs from this one at a single base, so this may be a read error. This beta chain is an unintended read in a library built for alpha chains; its size means little. The chain is built from TRBV2 and TRBJ2-7; D is perhaps TRBD1 (5 bases). The CDR3 is made up of 12 amino acids. Germline lookup yields CDR1 SNHLY and CDR2 FYNNEI. CDR3 amino acids: CAGRERSYEQYF. As DNA, the CDR3 is TGTGCCGGCAGGGAACGGTCCTACGAGCAGTACTTC.

This clonotype was recorded at least ten times. In a library made to pick up alpha chains, this beta chain is a stray read with a size that means little. The rearrangement uses TRBV9 and TRBJ1-2; D perhaps matches TRBD1 (5 bases). The germline V gene has CDR1 SGDLS and CDR2 YYNGEE. The ends were cut back, 4 bases at V and 6 bases at J, with 22 bases in the middle. This CDR3 is 16 amino acids long. The CDR3 here is CASSRWDDGDLDGYTF. The CDR3 coding sequence is TGTGCCAGCAGCCGTTGGGATGACGGGGACCTAGATGGCTACACCTTC.

This clonotype was observed at least ten times. The library was designed around alpha chains, so this beta chain is a stray read whose abundance carries little weight. The chain joins TRBV4-2 to TRBJ1-2; 8 nucleotides align to TRBD1. Germline V gene data show CDR1 as LGHNA and CDR2 as YNFKEQ. Trimming cost V 0 bases and J 4 bases; bases outside gene matches: 10. CDR3 length: 17 amino acids. CDR3: CASSQDRGQDLSYGYTF. In DNA form, the CDR3 reads TGTGCCAGCAGCCAAGATCGGGGACAGGACCTGAGCTATGGCTACACCTTC.

This clonotype came up many times. A library prepared for alpha chains yielded this beta chain as an off-target read; its size is of little meaning. The V and J genes are TRBV10-3 and TRBJ2-5; D is possibly TRBD2 (5 bases). The germline V gene has CDR1 ENHRY and CDR2 SYGVKD. The CDR3 runs 15 residues. The germline V and J ends were trimmed by 3 bases and 3 bases, with 14 bases remaining between them. In DNA form, the CDR3 reads TGTGCCATCAGTGATGCGGGCCGTGCCAAAGAGACCCAGTACTTC. It encodes CAISDAGRAKETQYF.

Sample share makes this clonotype medium-sized. Found in a library prepared for alpha chains, this beta chain is an off-target read, and its abundance has little meaning. The chain is built from TRBV19 and TRBJ1-2, with D perhaps matching TRBD1 (5 bases). CDR1 and CDR2 from the germline V gene are LNHDA and SQIVND (reference sequence). This CDR3 region has 14 residues. V was cut by 9 bases and J by 4 bases, with 18 bases left in between. The CDR3 loop is CASHPGLELYGYTF. CDR3 DNA sequence: TGTGCCAGCCATCCGGGACTGGAACTCTATGGCTACACCTTC.

This clonotype is medium-sized in the sample. Within a library made for alpha chains, this beta chain is off target, and its count is uninformative. The V and J genes are TRBV10-2 and TRBJ2-7, with TRBD1 matching 8 bases. The V and J ends lost 3 bases and 5 bases, in that order; junction bases with no gene match: 12. Germline CDR1 and CDR2: WSHSY and SAAADI. The CDR3 has 16 residues. The CDR3 sequence is CASSDDRGGKGNEQYF. CDR3 DNA: TGCGCCAGCAGTGATGACAGGGGAGGCAAGGGGAACGAGCAGTACTTC.

By sample fraction, this clonotype is medium-sized. The junction differs from germline at one of its ends, possibly a read error. This beta chain is an off-target read within a library intended for alpha chains, so its frequency means little. The V and J genes are TRBV20-1 and TRBJ2-5; D is uncertain. Germline CDR1 DFQATT, CDR2 SNEGSKA (reference sequence). This CDR3 contains 9 residues. As DNA, the CDR3 is TGCAGTGCTGGAGAGACCCAGTACTTC. This encodes CSAGETQYF.

This clonotype was recorded many times. Found in a library prepared for alpha chains, this beta chain is an off-target read, and its abundance has little meaning. This chain connects TRBV19 to TRBJ1-4; 10 nucleotides match TRBD1. The V and J ends lost 6 bases and 7 bases, in that order; junction bases with no gene match: 5. Germline V gives CDR1 LNHDA, CDR2 SQIVND (reference sequence). The CDR3 extends over 14 amino acids. CDR3 sequence reads: CASSQDRGTEKLFF. The CDR3 region has the DNA TGTGCCAGTAGCCAGGACAGGGGGACTGAAAAACTGTTTTTT.

This clonotype was picked up many times. Being off target in a library aimed at alpha chains, this beta chain has a size of little meaning. The V gene is TRBV5-1, the J gene TRBJ2-7; the match to TRBD2 covers 8 bases. The CDR3 loop spans 16 amino acids. Per the germline V gene, CDR1 is SGHRS and CDR2 is YFSETQ. The V gene end was trimmed by 4 bases and the J gene end by 5 bases; junction bases not matched to a gene: 14. CDR3 sequence: CASSVRPPGLDNEQYF. The CDR3 nucleotides are TGCGCCAGCAGCGTGCGACCTCCGGGACTAGATAACGAGCAGTACTTC. Drawing the rest from reference TRBV5-1 and TRBJ2-7, the complete variable domain is KAGVTQTPRYLIKTRGQQVTLSCSPISGHRSVSWYQQTPGQGLQFLFEYFSETQRNKGNFPGRFSGRQFSNSRSEMNVSTLELGDSALYLCASSVRPPGLDNEQYFGPGTRLTVT.

This clonotype was found many times. For a library built for alpha chains, this beta chain is a stray read; little rests on its size. The genes are TRBV20-1 and TRBJ2-3; TRBD2 matches 7 bases. J was trimmed by 2 bases and V by 7 bases; bases with no gene match: 9. From germline, CDR1 is DFQATT and CDR2 SNEGSKA (reference sequence). This CDR3 region has 14 residues. The CDR3 nucleotides are TGCAGTGGGGCTGGCGGGGGTTTCACAGATACGCAGTATTTT. Amino acids: CSGAGGGFTDTQYF.

This clonotype was seen at least ten times. Because this beta chain is a stray read in a library intended to capture alpha chains, its abundance should not be given much weight. The rearrangement links TRBV6-1 to TRBJ2-6; perhaps TRBD2 as D (6 bases). The CDR3 contains 15 residues. Germline lookup yields CDR1 MNHNS and CDR2 SASEGT. Trimming took off 2 bases at V and 3 bases at J, with 8 bases between the two ends. Here the CDR3 DNA reads TGTGCCAGCAGTGAACTGGGAGGTGGGGCCAACGTCCTGACTTTC. It encodes CASSELGGGANVLTF.

This clonotype was observed at least ten times. This beta chain came through as a stray read in a library set up for alpha chains, and its size says little. V and J are TRBV5-1 and TRBJ2-3; D might be TRBD2 (7 bases). Trimming removed 4 bases from V and 1 base from J, with 10 bases in between. This CDR3 region has 14 residues. Germline CDR1 reads SGHRS; CDR2 reads YFSETQ. CDR3 region: CASSAGGRTDTQYF. The CDR3 coding sequence is TGCGCCAGCAGCGCCGGGGGGCGCACAGATACGCAGTATTTT.

This clonotype qualifies as medium-sized. The library was prepared for alpha chains; this beta chain is a stray read, so its frequency means little. The chain couples TRBV9 to TRBJ2-3; 9 nucleotides line up with TRBD2. Germline CDR1 is SGDLS and CDR2 is YYNGEE. This CDR3 comprises 17 residues. The trim removed 3 bases at V and 4 bases at J, leaving 12 bases unmatched. The CDR3 DNA follows: TGTGCCAGCAGCGGACCTCTAGCGGGGCCTCAAGCAGATACGCAGTATTTT. It encodes CASSGPLAGPQADTQYF. The whole variable domain, remainder taken from reference TRBV9 and TRBJ2-3, is DSGVTQTPKHLITATGQRVTLRCSPRSGDLSVYWYQQSLDQGLQFLIQYYNGEERAKGNILERFSAQQFPDLHSELNLSSLELGDSALYFCASSGPLAGPQADTQYFGPGTRLTVL.

The table lists this clonotype with many counts. This beta chain slipped into a library made for alpha chains as a stray read, so its size is not meaningful. V and J are TRBV18 and TRBJ1-2; D remains unclear. Germline lookup yields CDR1 KGHSH and CDR2 LQKENI. This CDR3 has 13 amino acids. Trimming cost V 0 bases and J 1 base, with 3 bases left between them. CDR3 coding DNA: TGTGCCAGCTCACCACCCTTTAACTATGGCTACACCTTC. Translation: CASSPPFNYGYTF.

This clonotype was recorded at least ten times. This beta chain slipped into a library made for alpha chains as a stray read, so its size is not meaningful. As DNA, the CDR3 is TGTGCCAGCAGTTTCTATAGCGGGGGAGGGACCGGGGAGCTGTTTTTT. It encodes CASSFYSGGGTGELFF. This chain joins TRBV12-3 or TRBV12-4 and TRBJ2-2; 9 bases agree with TRBD2. The CDR3 runs 16 residues. V dropped 3 bases and J dropped 5; count of bases not matched to a gene: 7.

This clonotype was seen at least ten times. This beta chain is a stray read from a library made for alpha chains; its abundance is not meaningful. This chain connects TRBV19 to TRBJ1-5; D perhaps matches TRBD1 (6 bases). Germline values: CDR1 LNHDA, CDR2 SQIVND (reference sequence). Trimming stripped 9 bases from V and 0 bases from J, with 9 bases between. This CDR3 has 13 amino acids. The CDR3 here is CASGRGSNQPQHF. CDR3 sequence (DNA): TGTGCCAGCGGCAGGGGTAGCAATCAGCCCCAGCATTTT.

This clonotype was recorded at least ten times. Because this beta chain is a stray read in a library intended to capture alpha chains, its abundance should not be given much weight. This chain joins TRBV29-1 and TRBJ2-2; D uncertain. The CDR3 totals 13 residues. Deletions cut 3 bases from V and 3 bases from J, with 8 bases between. CDR1 is SQVTM and CDR2 is ANQGSEA in the germline V gene. CDR3 sequence reads: CSVELQDTGELFF. CDR3 nucleotide sequence: TGCAGCGTTGAGTTGCAGGACACCGGGGAGCTGTTTTTT.

This clonotype was seen repeatedly, ten times or more. For a library built for alpha chains, this beta chain is a stray read; little rests on its size. The rearrangement links TRBV5-1 to TRBJ2-3, with TRBD2 matching over 14 bases. The CDR3 covers 18 residues. Germline V gene lookup returns CDR1 SGHRS and CDR2 YFSETQ. V lost 4 bases and J lost 0; bases outside the gene matches: 7. The DNA of the CDR3 is TGCGCCAGCAGCCCCGGGACTAGCGGGGGATTTAGCACAGATACGCAGTATTTT. Translating it yields CASSPGTSGGFSTDTQYF. The full variable domain, completed using reference TRBV5-1 and TRBJ2-3, is KAGVTQTPRYLIKTRGQQVTLSCSPISGHRSVSWYQQTPGQGLQFLFEYFSETQRNKGNFPGRFSGRQFSNSRSEMNVSTLELGDSALYLCASSPGTSGGFSTDTQYFGPGTRLTVL.

This clonotype was counted ten times or more. This beta chain lies outside the target of a library built for alpha chains; its clone size means little. The chain uses TRBV12-5 and TRBJ1-1; 8 bases are a match to TRBD1. J was trimmed by 11 bases and V by 5 bases; bases with no gene match: 7. Germline loops: CDR1 LGHNT, CDR2 FRNRAP. The CDR3 has 12 residues. As DNA, the CDR3 is TGTGCTAGTGGTCCGGACAGGGTGACCGCTTTCTTT. It specifies CASGPDRVTAFF. Based on the CDR3 plus reference TRBV12-5 and TRBJ1-1, the full variable domain is DARVTQTPRHKVTEMGQEVTMRCQPILGHNTVFWYRQTMMQGLELLAYFRNRAPLDDSGMPKDRFSAEMPDATLATLKIQPSEPRDSAVYFCASGPDRVTAFFGQGTRLTVV.

There are many counts of this clonotype. This beta chain was picked up by a library intended for alpha chains and is off target, so its count carries little meaning. V and J are TRBV6-5 and TRBJ2-3; D is uncertain. The ends were cut back, 8 bases at V and 2 bases at J, with 2 bases in the middle. Germline V gene data show CDR1 as MNHEY and CDR2 as SVGAGI. This CDR3 is built from 10 residues. The DNA for the CDR3 is TGTGCCAGCCACACAGATACGCAGTATTTT. The encoded protein is CASHTDTQYF.

Sample share makes this clonotype medium-sized. This beta chain came through as a stray read in a library set up for alpha chains, and its size says little. This rearrangement joins TRBV7-8 to TRBJ2-5; D gene ambiguous. CDR1 is SGHVS, CDR2 FQNEAQ, per germline. Trimming took 0 bases from V and 0 from J, leaving 8 bases between them. The CDR3 totals 15 residues. CDR3: CASSLATRNQETQYF. The DNA of the CDR3 is TGTGCCAGCAGCTTAGCAACCAGGAACCAAGAGACCCAGTACTTC.

In this sample, this clonotype is medium-sized. A library made for alpha chains picked up this beta chain off target, so its size means little. This rearrangement joins TRBV28 to TRBJ1-3; a possible D gene is TRBD1 (5 bases). This CDR3 is 17 amino acids long. V dropped 6 bases and J dropped 1 base, with 19 bases sitting between them. Germline V gives CDR1 MDHEN, CDR2 SYDVKM. The CDR3 bases are TGTGCCAGCAGGACCTTGACAAGGGGAGTTTCTGGAAACACCATATATTTT. As protein: CASRTLTRGVSGNTIYF.

This clonotype was counted at least ten times. Little can be read into the size of this beta chain, an off-target read in a library designed for alpha chains. The chain carries TRBV15 and TRBJ2-7, with D possibly matching TRBD1 (5 bases). Trimming left V 1 base short and J 7 bases short, with 14 bases between. CDR3 length equals 14 residues. CDR1 and CDR2 (germline): LNHNV, YYDKDF (reference sequence). CDR3 coding DNA: TGTGCCACCAGCAGAGGTATACAGGATCGTGAGCAGTACTTC. Residues: CATSRGIQDREQYF.

Ten or more counts support this clonotype. This beta chain appears as a stray read in a library generated for alpha chains; its size is not informative. The chain has TRBV30 and TRBJ2-7; 7 bases align to TRBD2. The CDR3 covers 12 residues. Germline V gives CDR1 GTSNPN, CDR2 SVGIG (reference sequence). The junction had 0 bases not matched to a gene; V was cut back by 0 bases and J by 4 bases. The DNA for the CDR3 is TGTGCCTGGAGTGTAGCGGGGTACGAGCAGTACTTC. Residues: CAWSVAGYEQYF.

This clonotype was counted at least ten times. This beta chain is an off-target read within a library intended for alpha chains, so its frequency means little. The chain has TRBV21-1 and TRBJ2-7; TRBD2 was called by the table and not checked on the DNA. TRBV21-1 is a pseudogene segment. This CDR3 is built from 18 residues. The DNA of the CDR3 is TGTGCCAGCAGCACCTCTTTAACTGGGGGAGGCTCGGCCTACGAGCAGTACTTC. It encodes CASSTSLTGGGSAYEQYF.

In its sample, this clonotype was seen many times. This beta chain lies outside the target of a library built for alpha chains; its clone size means little. The rearrangement links TRBV11-2 to TRBJ2-1; no clear D gene. The germline gives CDR1 SGHAT, CDR2 FQNNGV. The germline V and J ends were trimmed by 2 bases and 6 bases, with 2 bases remaining between them. The CDR3 contains 11 residues. Here the CDR3 DNA reads TGTGCCAGCAGCTTATTCAATGAGCAGTTCTTC. It is translated as CASSLFNEQFF.

This clonotype was seen many times. This beta chain turned up in a library designed for alpha chains; as an off-target read, its abundance says little. The chain couples TRBV5-4 to TRBJ2-5; tentatively, D is TRBD2 (5 bases). Germline V CDR1 and CDR2: SGHNT, YYREEE (reference sequence). V was shortened by 0 bases and J by 2 bases, with 14 bases between the two germline ends. The CDR3 spans 16 residues. CDR3 residues: CASSLAYSATQETQYF. The CDR3 coding sequence is TGTGCCAGCAGCTTGGCATATAGCGCCACTCAAGAGACCCAGTACTTC.